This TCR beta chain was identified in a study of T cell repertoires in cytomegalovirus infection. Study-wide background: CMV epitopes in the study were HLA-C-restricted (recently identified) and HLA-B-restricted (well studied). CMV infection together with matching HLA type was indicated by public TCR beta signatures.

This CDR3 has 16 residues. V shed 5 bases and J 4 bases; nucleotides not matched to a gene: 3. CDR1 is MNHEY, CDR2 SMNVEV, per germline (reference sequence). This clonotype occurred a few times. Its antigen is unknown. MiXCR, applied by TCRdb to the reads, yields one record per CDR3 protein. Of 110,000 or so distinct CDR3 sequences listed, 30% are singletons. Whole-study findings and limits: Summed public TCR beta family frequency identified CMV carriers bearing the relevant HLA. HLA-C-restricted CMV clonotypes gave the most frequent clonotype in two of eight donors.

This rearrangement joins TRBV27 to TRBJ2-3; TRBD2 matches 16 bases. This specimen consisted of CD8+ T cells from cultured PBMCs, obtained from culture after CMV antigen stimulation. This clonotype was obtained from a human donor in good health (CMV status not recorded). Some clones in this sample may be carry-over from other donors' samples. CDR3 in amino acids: CASSPGTSGGADTQYF. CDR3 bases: TGTGCCAGCAGTCCCGGGACTAGCGGGGGGGCAGATACGCAGTATTTT.